In this sample, the clone carrying this TCR beta chain turned up a few times. The data were obtained in a study of cytomegalovirus exposure and HLA in healthy donors. The PCR was carried out with 60 Vbeta primers and 13 Jbeta primers. The repertoire was sequenced with immunoSEQ multiplex PCR; TCRdb's copy has only in-frame clones and lacks some. The sample consists of around 120,000 clones, around 85% of them appearing once. The germline gives CDR1 MNHEY, CDR2 SVGAGI. Between the trimmed V and J ends, which lost 8 bases and 1 base, there was a span of 11 bases. This CDR3 is built from 13 residues. The sequenced material came from PBMCs. The TCR was taken from a boy younger than 18 in good health and CMV-seronegative. This chain links TRBV6-5 with TRBJ1-1, with D unresolved. This CDR3 reads CASRRSRNTEAFF. The CDR3 DNA reads TGTGCCAGCCGAAGATCGCGGAACACTGAAGCTTTCTTT.